The table lists the clone carrying this T cell receptor (beta chain) with many counts. Its antigen is not identified. TCRdb recomputed calls from the reads with MiXCR, one row per CDR3 protein. The sample lists about 490,000 distinct CDR3 sequences, 16% occurring once. Germline loops: CDR1 SNHLY, CDR2 FYNNEI. Trimming removed 7 bases at V and 4 bases at J, with 14 bases between. The CDR3 runs 14 residues. The data are from a study of T cell repertoires in cytomegalovirus infection. Study background: Public TCR beta signatures provided an indication of both CMV infection and a matching HLA type.

Regarding the study as a whole: HLA-C-restricted CMV clonotypes gave the most frequent clonotype in two of eight donors. Cumulative public TCR beta family frequency identified carriers of CMV plus the relevant HLA.

The TCR sequence derives from a human donor in good health (CMV status not recorded). Some clones in this sample may be carry-over from other donors' samples. J is TRBJ2-1 and V is TRBV2; no clear D gene. Sequencing was performed on CD8+ T cells from PBMCs. The DNA for the CDR3 is TGTGCCAGCAAGACTGCCCTATCATACAATGAGCAGTTCTTC. Amino acids: CASKTALSYNEQFF.